This entry is about one T cell receptor beta chain. Its antigen is still unknown. Germline V gene lookup returns CDR1 KGHSH and CDR2 LQKENI. The CDR3 extends over 14 amino acids. V gave up 3 bases and J gave up 0 bases, with 8 bases separating them. The protocol was immunoSEQ multiplex PCR, while the TCRdb copy is restricted to in-frame clones and leaves out a portion. The sample lists tens of thousands of clones; around 89% were seen once. This sample stems from a study of PD-1 blockade in classical Hodgkin lymphoma. At the level of the study: The nivolumab dose that patients received was 3 mg/kg, given intravenously every 2 weeks. General study results and limits: Similar baseline diversity was found in complete responders and newly diagnosed patients.

The time point is: cycle 4 day 1 (C4D1), after 6 weeks of nivolumab. Relapse after autologous stem cell transplantation occurred in every patient, and brentuximab vedotin exposure varied. This sequence originates from a human donor with classical Hodgkin lymphoma. The sample here was peripheral blood mononuclear cells (PBMCs), taken before the fourth cycle of nivolumab. The chain has TRBV18 and TRBJ1-1; unclear D gene. The CDR3, as DNA: TGTGCCAGCTCACCTATAAGATTGAACACTGAAGCTTTCTTT. Protein product: CASSPIRLNTEAFF.